These 8 T cell receptor beta chains were sequenced from one sample in a study of vaccination effects on CD4 cells after COVID-19. The protocol was immunoSEQ multiplex PCR, while the TCRdb copy is restricted to in-frame clones and leaves out a portion. The data contain about 73,000 clones, 60% to 85% of them singletons. Prior to sequencing, the ViraFEST assay stimulated PBMC with viral peptide pools, which expanded the antigen-specific CD4+ T cells. Subsequent to a culture period of roughly 11 days, CD4+ T cells were isolated. All vaccine recipients tested negative for nucleocapsid antibodies and had never contracted SARS-CoV-2 infection. No antigen is known for these receptors. The sample consisted of CD4+ T cells from PBMCs cultured with SARS-CoV-2 spike peptides, taken before COVID-19 vaccination. The receptors derive from a human donor who received a COVID-19 vaccine.

This clone was detected once. The gene calls are TRBV6-5 and TRBJ2-1; tentative D call: TRBD2 (6 bases). Germline loops: CDR1 MNHEY, CDR2 SVGAGI. The CDR3 runs to 14 residues. Trimming took 7 bases from V and 3 from J, leaving 13 bases between them. CDR3 amino acids: CASNRDFDYNEQFF. CDR3 in DNA: TGTGCCAGCAACCGGGACTTCGACTACAATGAGCAGTTCTTC.

The chain is built from TRBV19 and TRBJ2-3; the D gene is possibly TRBD1 (7 bases). The CDR3 spans 14 residues. Trimming cost V 5 bases and J 8 bases, with 17 bases left between them. The germline V gene has CDR1 LNHDA and CDR2 SQIVND (reference sequence). The DNA for the CDR3 is TGTGCCAGTAGTCAACAGGGGCCGGAGGGTACGCAGTATTTT. It yields the protein CASSQQGPEGTQYF.

A word on this clone: Other nucleotide sequences in the sample specify the same CDR3. This chain uses TRBV5-1 with TRBJ1-2; 7 nucleotides agree with TRBD1. The CDR3 has 14 amino acids. Looked up from germline, CDR1 is SGHRS and CDR2 is YFSETQ. J lost 4 bases, V lost 4 bases, and 7 bases had no gene match. In DNA form, the CDR3 reads TGCGCCAGCAGCCCACGGGACAGTATCTATGGCTACACCTTC. This encodes CASSPRDSIYGYTF.

The chain combines TRBV5-1 with TRBJ1-2; 7 nucleotides match TRBD1. With 0 bases clipped from V and 1 base from J, the junction kept 9 bases outside the gene matches. The CDR3 length is 17 residues. Germline V gene sequence: CDR1 SGHRS, CDR2 YFSETQ. CDR3 sequence reads: CASSLGGRTGYNYGYTF. CDR3 DNA: TGCGCCAGCAGCTTGGGGGGCCGGACAGGCTATAACTATGGCTACACCTTC.

This clone was observed once. The rearrangement uses TRBV5-5 and TRBJ1-1; D remains unclear. V lost 2 bases to trimming and J lost 4 bases, with 15 bases between them. This CDR3 spans 15 amino acids. Germline V CDR1 and CDR2: SGHKS, YYEKEE (reference sequence). The CDR3 DNA is TGTGCCAGCAGCTTTGTGGGGTCCGGGCGCACTGAAGCTTTCTTT. Translated, it gives CASSFVGSGRTEAFF.

The gene calls are TRBV7-9 and TRBJ2-4; no definite D call. This CDR3 has 14 amino acids. Germline V gives CDR1 SEHNR, CDR2 FQNEAQ (reference sequence). Trimming took 5 bases from V and 5 from J, leaving 13 bases between them. CDR3 coding DNA: TGTGCCAGCAGCCCCCGGGCCCAACAAAACATTCAGTACTTC. The encoded protein is CASSPRAQQNIQYF.

J is TRBJ2-3 and V is TRBV24-1; TRBD2 aligns across 9 bases. This CDR3 has 16 residues. CDR1 is KGHDR, CDR2 SFDVKD, per germline. After removal of 1 base from V and 6 bases from J, the junction contained 7 bases not matched to a gene. As DNA, the CDR3 is TGTGCCACCAGTGATTTTGGCGGGGGGGCCGTCGATACGCAGTATTTT. Encoded protein: CATSDFGGGAVDTQYF.

The CDR3 loop reads CASQPYMGSTNEKLFF. In DNA, the CDR3 is TGTGCCTCCCAACCCTACATGGGATCAACTAATGAAAAACTGTTTTTT. V is TRBV19 and J is TRBJ1-4; D gene ambiguous. The V end lost 11 bases, the J end lost 0 bases, and 19 bases lay between the germline ends. The CDR3 contains 16 residues. Germline assignment: CDR1 LNHDA and CDR2 SQIVND (reference sequence).